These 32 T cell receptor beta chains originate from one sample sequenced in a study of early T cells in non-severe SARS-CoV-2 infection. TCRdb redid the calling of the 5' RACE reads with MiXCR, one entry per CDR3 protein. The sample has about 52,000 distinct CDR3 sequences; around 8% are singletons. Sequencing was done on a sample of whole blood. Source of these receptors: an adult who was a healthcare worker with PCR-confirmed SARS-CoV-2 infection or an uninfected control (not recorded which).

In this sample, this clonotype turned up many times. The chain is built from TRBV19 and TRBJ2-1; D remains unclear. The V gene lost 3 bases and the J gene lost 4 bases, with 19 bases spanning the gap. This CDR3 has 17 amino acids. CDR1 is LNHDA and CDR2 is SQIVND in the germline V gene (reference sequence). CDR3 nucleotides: TGTGCCAGTAGTATCTTCCGCGACACTTGGACGTACAATGAGCAGTTCTTC. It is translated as CASSIFRDTWTYNEQFF. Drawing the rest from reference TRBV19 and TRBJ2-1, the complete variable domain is DGGITQSPKYLFRKEGQNVTLSCEQNLNHDAMYWYRQDPGQGLRLIYYSQIVNDFQKGDIAEGYSVSREKKESFPLTVTSAQKNPTAFYLCASSIFRDTWTYNEQFFGPGTRLTVL.

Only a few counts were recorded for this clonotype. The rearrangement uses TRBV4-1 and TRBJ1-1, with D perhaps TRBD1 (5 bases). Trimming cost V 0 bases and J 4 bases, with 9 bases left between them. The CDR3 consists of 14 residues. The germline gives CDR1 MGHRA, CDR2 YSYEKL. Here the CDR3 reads CASSQEGGGTEAFF. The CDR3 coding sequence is TGCGCCAGCAGCCAAGAGGGGGGGGGCACTGAAGCTTTCTTT.

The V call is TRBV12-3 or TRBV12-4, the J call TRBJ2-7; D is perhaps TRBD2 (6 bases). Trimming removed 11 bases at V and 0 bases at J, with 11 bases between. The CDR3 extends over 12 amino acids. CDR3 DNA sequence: TGTGCCTCCCGGAGGGACTCCTACGAGCAGTACTTC. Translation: CASRRDSYEQYF.

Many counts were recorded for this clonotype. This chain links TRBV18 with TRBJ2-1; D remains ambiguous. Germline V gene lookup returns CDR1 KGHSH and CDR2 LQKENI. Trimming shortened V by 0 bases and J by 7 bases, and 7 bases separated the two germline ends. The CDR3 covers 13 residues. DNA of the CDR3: TGTGCCAGCTCACCACCGATGGGAAATGAGCAGTTCTTC. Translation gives CASSPPMGNEQFF.

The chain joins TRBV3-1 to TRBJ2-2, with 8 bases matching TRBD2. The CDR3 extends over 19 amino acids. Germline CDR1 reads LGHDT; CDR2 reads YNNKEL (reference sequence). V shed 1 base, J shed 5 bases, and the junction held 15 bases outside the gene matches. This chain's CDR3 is CASSQVADGRASRTGELFF. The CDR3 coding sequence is TGTGCCAGCAGCCAAGTCGCCGACGGGAGGGCCTCAAGAACCGGGGAGCTGTTTTTT.

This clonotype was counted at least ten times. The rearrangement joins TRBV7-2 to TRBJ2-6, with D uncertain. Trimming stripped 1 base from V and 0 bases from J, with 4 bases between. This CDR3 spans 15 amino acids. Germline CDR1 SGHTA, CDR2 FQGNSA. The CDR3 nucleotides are TGTGCCAGCAGCTTAGGAGGCTCTGGGGCCAACGTCCTGACTTTC. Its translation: CASSLGGSGANVLTF.

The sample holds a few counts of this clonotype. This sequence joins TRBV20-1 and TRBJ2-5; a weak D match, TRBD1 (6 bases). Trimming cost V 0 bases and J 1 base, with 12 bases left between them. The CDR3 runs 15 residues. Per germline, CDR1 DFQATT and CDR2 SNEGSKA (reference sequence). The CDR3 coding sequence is TGCAGTGCTAGAGACCCCACAGGGCCCCAAGAGACCCAGTACTTC. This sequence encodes CSARDPTGPQETQYF.

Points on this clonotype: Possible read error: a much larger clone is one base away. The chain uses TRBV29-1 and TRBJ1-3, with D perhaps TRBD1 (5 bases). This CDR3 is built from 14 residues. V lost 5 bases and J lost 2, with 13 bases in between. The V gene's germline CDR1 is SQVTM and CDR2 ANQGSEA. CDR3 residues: CSVWRQGAGNTIYF. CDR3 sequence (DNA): TGCAGCGTTTGGAGACAAGGGGCTGGAAACACCATATATTTT.

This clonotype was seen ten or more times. The CDR3 reads CASSSSGQSNSPLHF. CDR3 DNA: TGTGCCAGCAGTTCCTCGGGACAGTCAAATTCACCCCTCCACTTT. This chain joins TRBV12-3 or TRBV12-4 and TRBJ1-6; 7 positions match TRBD1. This CDR3 spans 15 amino acids. J lost 7 bases, V lost 4 bases, and 7 bases had no gene match.

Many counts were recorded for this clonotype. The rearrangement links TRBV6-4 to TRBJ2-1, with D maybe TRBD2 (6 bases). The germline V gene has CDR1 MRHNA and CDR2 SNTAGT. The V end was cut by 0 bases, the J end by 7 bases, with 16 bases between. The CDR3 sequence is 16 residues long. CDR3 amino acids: CASSDSRTTPINEQFF. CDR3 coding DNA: TGTGCCAGCAGTGACTCCCGGACTACCCCTATTAATGAGCAGTTCTTC.

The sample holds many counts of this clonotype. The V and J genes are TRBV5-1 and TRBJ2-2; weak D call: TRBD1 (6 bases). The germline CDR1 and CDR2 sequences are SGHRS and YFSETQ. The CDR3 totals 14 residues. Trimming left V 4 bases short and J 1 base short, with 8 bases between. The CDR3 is CASSLTGNTGELFF. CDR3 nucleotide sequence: TGCGCCAGCAGCCTGACAGGGAACACCGGGGAGCTGTTTTTT.

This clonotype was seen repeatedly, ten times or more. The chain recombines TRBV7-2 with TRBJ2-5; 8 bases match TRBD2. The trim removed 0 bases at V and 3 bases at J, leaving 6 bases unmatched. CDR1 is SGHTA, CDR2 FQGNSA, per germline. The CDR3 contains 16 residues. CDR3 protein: CASSLAATSVEETQYF. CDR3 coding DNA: TGTGCCAGCAGCTTAGCGGCGACTAGCGTAGAAGAGACCCAGTACTTC.

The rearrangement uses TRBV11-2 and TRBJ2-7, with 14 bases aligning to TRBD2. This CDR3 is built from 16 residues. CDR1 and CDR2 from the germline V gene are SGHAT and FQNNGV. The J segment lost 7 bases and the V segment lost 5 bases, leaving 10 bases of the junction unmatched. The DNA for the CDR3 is TGTGCCAGCAGCCCCATGGGACTAGCGGGAGCGGAAGAGCAGTACTTC. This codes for CASSPMGLAGAEEQYF.

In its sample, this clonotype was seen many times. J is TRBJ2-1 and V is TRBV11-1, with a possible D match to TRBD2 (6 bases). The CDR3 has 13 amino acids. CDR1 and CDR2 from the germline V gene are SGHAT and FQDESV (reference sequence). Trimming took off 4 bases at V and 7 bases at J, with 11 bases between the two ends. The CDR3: CASSSPGRNEQFF. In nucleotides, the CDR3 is TGTGCCAGCAGCTCGCCGGGGAGGAATGAGCAGTTCTTC.

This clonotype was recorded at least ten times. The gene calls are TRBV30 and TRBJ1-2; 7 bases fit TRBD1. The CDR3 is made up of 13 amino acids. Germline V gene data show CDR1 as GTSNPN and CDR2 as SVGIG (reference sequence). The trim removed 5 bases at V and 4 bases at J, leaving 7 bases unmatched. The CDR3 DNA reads TGTGCCTGGTCACAGGGGACCCCCTATGGCTACACCTTC. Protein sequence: CAWSQGTPYGYTF. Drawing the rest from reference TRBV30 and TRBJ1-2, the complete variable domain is SQTIHQWPATLVQPVGSPLSLECTVEGTSNPNLYWYRQAAGRGLQLLFYSVGIGQISSEVPQNLSASRPQDRQFILSSKKLLLSDSGFYLCAWSQGTPYGYTFGSGTRLTVV.

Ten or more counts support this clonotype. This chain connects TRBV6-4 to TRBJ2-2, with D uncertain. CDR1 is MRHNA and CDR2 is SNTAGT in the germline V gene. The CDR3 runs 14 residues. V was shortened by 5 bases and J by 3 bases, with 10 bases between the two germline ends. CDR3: CASSPRDDTGELFF. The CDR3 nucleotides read TGTGCCAGCAGTCCGCGAGACGACACCGGGGAGCTGTTTTTT.

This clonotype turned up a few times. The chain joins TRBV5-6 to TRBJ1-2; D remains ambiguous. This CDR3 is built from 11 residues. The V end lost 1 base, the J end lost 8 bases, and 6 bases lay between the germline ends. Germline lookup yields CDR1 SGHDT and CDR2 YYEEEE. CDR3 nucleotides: TGTGCCAGCAGCTTGAATGACGGCTACACCTTC. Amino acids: CASSLNDGYTF.

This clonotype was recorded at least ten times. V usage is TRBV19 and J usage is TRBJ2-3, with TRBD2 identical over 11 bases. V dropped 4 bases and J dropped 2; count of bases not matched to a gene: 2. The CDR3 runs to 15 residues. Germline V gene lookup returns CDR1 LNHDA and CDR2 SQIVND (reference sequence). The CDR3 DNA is TGTGCCAGTAGTACTAGCGGGAGGAACACAGATACGCAGTATTTT. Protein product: CASSTSGRNTDTQYF.

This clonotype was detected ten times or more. Here the CDR3 reads CASSGRQGPKNIQYF. The CDR3 nucleotides are TGTGCCAGCAGCGGTCGACAGGGTCCCAAAAACATTCAGTACTTC. The chain carries TRBV9 and TRBJ2-4, with 7 bases identical to TRBD1. Germline values: CDR1 SGDLS, CDR2 YYNGEE. The CDR3 totals 15 residues. The ends lost 3 bases at V and 2 bases at J; junction bases unmatched: 5. The variable domain in full, with the rest retrieved from reference TRBV9 and TRBJ2-4, is DSGVTQTPKHLITATGQRVTLRCSPRSGDLSVYWYQQSLDQGLQFLIQYYNGEERAKGNILERFSAQQFPDLHSELNLSSLELGDSALYFCASSGRQGPKNIQYFGAGTRLSVL.

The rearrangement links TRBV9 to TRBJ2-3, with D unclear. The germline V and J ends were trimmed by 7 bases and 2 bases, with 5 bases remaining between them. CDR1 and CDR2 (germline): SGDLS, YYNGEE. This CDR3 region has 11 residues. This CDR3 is CASGNTDTQYF. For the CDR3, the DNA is TGTGCCAGCGGTAACACAGATACGCAGTATTTT.

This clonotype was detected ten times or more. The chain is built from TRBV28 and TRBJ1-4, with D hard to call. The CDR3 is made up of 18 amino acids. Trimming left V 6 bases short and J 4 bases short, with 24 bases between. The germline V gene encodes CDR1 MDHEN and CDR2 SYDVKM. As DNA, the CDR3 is TGTGCCAGCAGCCCCGGTCCTCAACCCCTCTCTCATAATGAAAAACTGTTTTTT. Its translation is CASSPGPQPLSHNEKLFF.

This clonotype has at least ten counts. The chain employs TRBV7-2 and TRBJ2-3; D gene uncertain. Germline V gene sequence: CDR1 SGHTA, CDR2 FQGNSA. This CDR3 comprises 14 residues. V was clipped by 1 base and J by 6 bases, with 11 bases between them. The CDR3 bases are TGTGCCAGCAGCTTAGGTCTGGATTTGGATACGCAGTATTTT. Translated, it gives CASSLGLDLDTQYF.

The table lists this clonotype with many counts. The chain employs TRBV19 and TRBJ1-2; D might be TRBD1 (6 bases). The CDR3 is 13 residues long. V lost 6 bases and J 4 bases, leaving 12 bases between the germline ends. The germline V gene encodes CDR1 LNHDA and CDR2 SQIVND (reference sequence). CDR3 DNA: TGTGCCAGTAGCCCGACAGGACCCTATGGCTACACCTTC. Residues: CASSPTGPYGYTF.

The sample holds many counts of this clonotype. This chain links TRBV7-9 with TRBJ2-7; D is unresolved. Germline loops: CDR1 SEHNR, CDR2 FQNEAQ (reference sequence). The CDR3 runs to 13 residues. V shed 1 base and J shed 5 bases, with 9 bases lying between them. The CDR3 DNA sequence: TGTGCCAGCAGCTTAGGAGGACGCGACGAGCAGTACTTC. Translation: CASSLGGRDEQYF.

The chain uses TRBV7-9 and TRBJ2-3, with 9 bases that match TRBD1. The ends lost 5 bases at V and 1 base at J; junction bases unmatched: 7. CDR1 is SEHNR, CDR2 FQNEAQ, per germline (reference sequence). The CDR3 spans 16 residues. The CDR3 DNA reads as TGTGCCAGCAGCCTCACACGGACAGGGGGCACAGATACGCAGTATTTT. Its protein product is CASSLTRTGGTDTQYF.

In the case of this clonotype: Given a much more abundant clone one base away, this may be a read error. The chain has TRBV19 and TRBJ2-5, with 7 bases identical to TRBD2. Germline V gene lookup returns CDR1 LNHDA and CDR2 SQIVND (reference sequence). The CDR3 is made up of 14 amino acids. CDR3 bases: TGTGCCTGTAGTTCAGAACTAGCGCGAGAGACCCAGTACTTC. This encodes CACSSELARETQYF.

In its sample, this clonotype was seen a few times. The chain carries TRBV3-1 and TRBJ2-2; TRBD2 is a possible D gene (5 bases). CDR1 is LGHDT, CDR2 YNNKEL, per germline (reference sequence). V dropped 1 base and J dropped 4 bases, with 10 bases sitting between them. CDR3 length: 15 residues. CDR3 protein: CASSQGELGTGELFF. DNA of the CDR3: TGTGCCAGCAGCCAAGGGGAGCTTGGCACCGGGGAGCTGTTTTTT. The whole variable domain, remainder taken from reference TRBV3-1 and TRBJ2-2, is DTAVSQTPKYLVTQMGNDKSIKCEQNLGHDTMYWYKQDSKKFLKIMFSYNNKELIINETVPNRFSPKSPDKAHLNLHINSLELGDSAVYFCASSQGELGTGELFFGEGSRLTVL.

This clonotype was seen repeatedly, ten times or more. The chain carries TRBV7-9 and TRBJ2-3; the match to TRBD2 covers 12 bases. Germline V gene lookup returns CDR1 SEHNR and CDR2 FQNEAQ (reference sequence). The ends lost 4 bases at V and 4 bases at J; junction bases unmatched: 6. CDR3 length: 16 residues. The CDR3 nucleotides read TGTGCCAGCAGCTCACCTAGCGGGGGGGCCTCAGATACGCAGTATTTT. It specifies CASSSPSGGASDTQYF.

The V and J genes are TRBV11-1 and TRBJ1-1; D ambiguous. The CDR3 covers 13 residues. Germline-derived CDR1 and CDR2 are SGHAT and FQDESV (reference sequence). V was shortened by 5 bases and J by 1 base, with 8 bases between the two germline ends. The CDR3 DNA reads TGTGCCAGCAGCCCCCGAGCGAACACTGAAGCTTTCTTT. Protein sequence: CASSPRANTEAFF. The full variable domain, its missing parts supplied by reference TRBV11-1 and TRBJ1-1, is EAEVAQSPRYKITEKSQAVAFWCDPISGHATLYWYRQILGQGPELLVQFQDESVVDDSQLPKDRFSAERLKGVDSTLKIQPAELGDSAMYLCASSPRANTEAFFGQGTRLTVV.

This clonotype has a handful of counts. In DNA, the CDR3 is TGTGCCAGCAGCCTGACTAGCGGGGGGACAAAGACCCAGTACTTC. Protein: CASSLTSGGTKTQYF. J is TRBJ2-5 and V is TRBV12-3 or TRBV12-4, with TRBD2 matching over 13 bases. The CDR3 runs 15 residues. The junction had 7 bases not matched to a gene; V was cut back by 6 bases and J by 6 bases.

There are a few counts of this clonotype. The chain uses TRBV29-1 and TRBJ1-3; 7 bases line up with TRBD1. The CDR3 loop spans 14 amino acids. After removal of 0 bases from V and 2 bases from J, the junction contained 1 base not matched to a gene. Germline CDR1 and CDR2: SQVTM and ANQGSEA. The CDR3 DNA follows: TGCAGCGTTGAAGACAGGGGGACTGGAAACACCATATATTTT. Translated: CSVEDRGTGNTIYF.

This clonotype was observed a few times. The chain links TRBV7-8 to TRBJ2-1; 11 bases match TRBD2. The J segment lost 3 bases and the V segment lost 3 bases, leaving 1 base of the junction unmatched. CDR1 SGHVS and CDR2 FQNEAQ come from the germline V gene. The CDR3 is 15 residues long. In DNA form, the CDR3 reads TGTGCCAGCAGCTTTAGCGGGGGGGTCTACAATGAGCAGTTCTTC. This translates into CASSFSGGVYNEQFF.